One sample yielded the 21 T cell receptor beta chains listed below, sequenced in a study of neurological immune-mediated disorders. Regarding time point: longitudinal time-point 1 (baseline). TCRdb called the 5' RACE reads again in MiXCR, with one record for every CDR3 protein. This sample has 64,000 or so distinct CDR3 sequences; 10% occur once, and the top ten carry roughly a tenth. The sequenced sample consisted of PBMCs. The receptors derive from a man aged 25-45 years in good health.

In its sample, this clonotype was seen many times. The J gene is TRBJ2-6, the V gene TRBV5-1, with 8 nucleotides matching TRBD1. The V gene end was trimmed by 4 bases and the J gene end by 1 base; junction bases not matched to a gene: 1. The CDR3 loop spans 15 amino acids. Germline V gene data show CDR1 as SGHRS and CDR2 as YFSETQ. The CDR3 region is CASSRTGSGANVLTF. Here the CDR3 DNA reads TGCGCCAGCAGCAGGACAGGGTCTGGGGCCAACGTCCTGACTTTC.

This clonotype was counted ten times or more. The chain combines TRBV20-1 with TRBJ2-5, with 8 bases that match TRBD1. Trimming took 0 bases from V and 5 from J; bases not matched to a gene: 8. This CDR3 has 15 residues. CDR1 is DFQATT and CDR2 is SNEGSKA in the germline V gene (reference sequence). In DNA, the CDR3 is TGCAGTGCTAGAGATCTGACAGGGGATTCTGAGACCCAGTACTTC. Its translation is CSARDLTGDSETQYF.

Many counts were recorded for this clonotype. The V gene is TRBV12-3 or TRBV12-4, the J gene TRBJ1-5; TRBD1 matches at 10 bases. V dropped 6 bases and J dropped 5; count of bases not matched to a gene: 7. The CDR3 covers 15 residues. CDR3 coding DNA: TGTGCCAGCAGGGCCGGGACAGGGGTCGATCAGCCCCAGCATTTT. This translates into CASRAGTGVDQPQHF.

This clonotype was detected ten times or more. V and J are TRBV5-1 and TRBJ1-1; D is undetermined. With 1 base removed from V and 1 base from J, the gap between germline ends came to 8 bases. The CDR3 sequence is 14 residues long. The germline gives CDR1 SGHRS, CDR2 YFSETQ. The CDR3 region has the DNA TGCGCCAGCAGCTTGCTCCCGGAGAACACTGAAGCTTTCTTT. Its translation: CASSLLPENTEAFF.

This clonotype occurred many times. This sequence joins TRBV7-7 and TRBJ2-1; the match to TRBD1 covers 8 bases. Germline V CDR1 and CDR2: SSHAT, FNYEAQ (reference sequence). The CDR3 covers 13 residues. Trimming removed 4 bases from V and 9 bases from J; junction bases left unmatched: 5. CDR3 in amino acids: CASSSDRVGEQFF. CDR3 coding DNA: TGTGCCAGCAGCTCGGACAGGGTCGGTGAGCAGTTCTTC.

This clonotype was observed many times. This chain joins TRBV20-1 and TRBJ2-7; D is perhaps TRBD1 (5 bases). In germline, CDR1 is DFQATT, CDR2 SNEGSKA (reference sequence). With 5 bases removed from V and 0 bases from J, the gap between germline ends came to 8 bases. The CDR3 runs 12 residues. CDR3 nucleotide sequence: TGCAGTGCTCAACAGGACTCCTACGAGCAGTACTTC. Translated: CSAQQDSYEQYF.

This clonotype was recorded at least ten times. The rearrangement uses TRBV20-1 and TRBJ1-4; TRBD1 aligns across 9 bases. The CDR3 extends over 15 amino acids. Germline V gene lookup returns CDR1 DFQATT and CDR2 SNEGSKA (reference sequence). V shed 3 bases, J shed 6 bases, and the junction held 8 bases outside the gene matches. The CDR3 is CSARDPGTGHEKLFF. CDR3 nucleotide sequence: TGCAGTGCTAGGGACCCCGGGACAGGGCATGAAAAACTGTTTTTT.

The gene calls are TRBV20-1 and TRBJ1-1; 10 positions agree with TRBD1. The V segment lost 1 base and the J segment 0 bases; nucleotides outside the gene matches: 5. This CDR3 is 16 amino acids long. Germline assignment: CDR1 DFQATT and CDR2 SNEGSKA (reference sequence). CDR3 residues: CSARAGTGVMNTEAFF. The CDR3 DNA sequence: TGCAGTGCTAGAGCCGGGACAGGGGTCATGAACACTGAAGCTTTCTTT.

The chain links TRBV20-1 to TRBJ1-1, with a weak D call TRBD1 (5 bases). Germline V CDR1 and CDR2: DFQATT, SNEGSKA (reference sequence). The CDR3 spans 13 residues. V shed 0 bases and J shed 5 bases, with 10 bases lying between them. CDR3 nucleotides: TGCAGTGCTAGAGATGGCGGGGGTACTGAAGCTTTCTTT. This sequence encodes CSARDGGGTEAFF.

This clonotype was counted many times. The chain recombines TRBV28 with TRBJ2-7; D perhaps matches TRBD2 (5 bases). Trimming took off 6 bases at V and 3 bases at J, with 9 bases between the two ends. This CDR3 spans 12 amino acids. Germline-derived CDR1 and CDR2 are MDHEN and SYDVKM. The CDR3: CASRSGLYEQYF. CDR3 nucleotide sequence: TGTGCCAGCAGATCCGGACTCTACGAGCAGTACTTC.

This clonotype was seen just once. Because the CDR3 is missing its conserved closing phenylalanine or tryptophan, this is likely a read error. This sequence joins TRBV5-1 and TRBJ2-6, with D hard to call. The CDR3 is 18 residues long. Germline CDR1 SGHRS, CDR2 YFSETQ. The ends were cut back, 6 bases at V and 0 bases at J, with 19 bases in the middle. The CDR3 loop is CASNLSGLESSGANVLTL. In DNA, the CDR3 is TGCGCCAGCAACCTCAGTGGGCTGGAGAGCTCTGGGGCCAACGTCCTGACTCTC.

This clonotype has ten or more counts. The chain combines TRBV7-2 with TRBJ1-2; 11 bases fit TRBD1. CDR3 length: 14 amino acids. CDR1 is SGHTA, CDR2 FQGNSA, per germline. Losses at the gene ends were 1 base for V and 8 bases for J; bases not matched to a gene: 3. CDR3 protein: CASSLGTGGLGYTF. CDR3 DNA sequence: TGTGCCAGCAGCTTAGGGACAGGGGGCTTGGGCTACACCTTC.

As concerns this clonotype: Being one base from a much bigger clone, this may be a read error. The chain carries TRBV25-1 and TRBJ2-7; the D call may be TRBD1 or TRBD2 (6 bases each). The germline V gene encodes CDR1 MGHDK and CDR2 SYGVNS. The CDR3 spans 11 residues. The CDR3 here is CTSIGGQKQYF. The CDR3 coding sequence is TGTACCAGCATTGGGGGGCAGAAGCAGTACTTC.

This clonotype was observed at least ten times. The V gene is TRBV29-1, the J gene TRBJ2-3; the D is unclear. The germline V and J ends were trimmed by 5 bases and 0 bases, with 15 bases remaining between them. The V gene's germline CDR1 is SQVTM and CDR2 ANQGSEA. This CDR3 contains 15 residues. The chain's CDR3 is CSVLQAWSSTDTQYF. CDR3 DNA: TGCAGCGTTCTCCAGGCGTGGTCTAGCACAGATACGCAGTATTTT.

This clonotype was picked up many times. The V and J genes are TRBV3-1 and TRBJ2-7; D is perhaps TRBD2 (5 bases). This CDR3 comprises 12 residues. The germline V gene has CDR1 LGHDT and CDR2 YNNKEL (reference sequence). Trimming cost V 4 bases and J 9 bases, with 13 bases left between them. CDR3 coding DNA: TGTGCCAGCAGCCGTGGCGGGCTGGGGCAGTACTTC. Protein sequence: CASSRGGLGQYF.

This clonotype occurred many times. The gene calls are TRBV4-2 and TRBJ2-3; 8 nucleotides agree with TRBD2. From germline, CDR1 is LGHNA and CDR2 YNFKEQ. The CDR3 totals 16 residues. Germline trimming cut 0 bases from V and 1 base from J; bases unmatched to any gene: 3. The CDR3 sequence is CASSQDGGGRTDTQYF. CDR3 DNA: TGTGCCAGCAGCCAAGATGGCGGGGGGCGCACAGATACGCAGTATTTT.

This clonotype was seen ten or more times. This chain uses TRBV5-1 with TRBJ1-3; possible D gene TRBD1, 5 bases. This CDR3 has 15 residues. Trimming pared 1 base from V and 0 bases from J, leaving 8 bases between. The germline V gene has CDR1 SGHRS and CDR2 YFSETQ. DNA of the CDR3: TGCGCCAGCAGCTTGTGGGGGAACTCTGGAAACACCATATATTTT. This sequence encodes CASSLWGNSGNTIYF. Looking up the rest from reference TRBV5-1 and TRBJ1-3 gives the full variable domain: KAGVTQTPRYLIKTRGQQVTLSCSPISGHRSVSWYQQTPGQGLQFLFEYFSETQRNKGNFPGRFSGRQFSNSRSEMNVSTLELGDSALYLCASSLWGNSGNTIYFGEGSWLTVV.

In its sample, this clonotype was seen many times. The gene calls are TRBV28 and TRBJ2-2; no reliable D call. The CDR3 extends over 15 amino acids. Germline V gives CDR1 MDHEN, CDR2 SYDVKM. V lost 2 bases, J lost 0 bases, and 7 bases lay in between. CDR3 DNA: TGTGCCAGCAGTTTAAGTACGGCGAACACCGGGGAGCTGTTTTTT. Amino acids: CASSLSTANTGELFF.

This clonotype was counted ten times or more. The chain is built from TRBV5-5 and TRBJ1-5, with D unclear. The CDR3 runs 14 residues. Trimming cost V 1 base and J 5 bases, with 10 bases left between them. CDR1 SGHKS and CDR2 YYEKEE come from the germline V gene (reference sequence). In DNA, the CDR3 is TGTGCCAGCAGCTTGTGGGGTTCCGATCAGCCCCAGCATTTT. Encoded protein: CASSLWGSDQPQHF.

Notes on this clonotype: At one boundary the junction diverges from the germline segment, which might be a read error. This chain uses TRBV6-4 with TRBJ2-3, with 8 bases identical to TRBD2. The CDR3 runs 14 residues. The V gene's germline CDR1 is MRHNA and CDR2 SNTAGT. CDR3: CVSSQRESTDTQYF. The DNA for the CDR3 is TGTGTCAGCAGCCAGCGGGAGAGCACAGATACGCAGTATTTT.

This clonotype was picked up many times. CDR3 amino acids: CASSLASTGELFF. CDR3 nucleotides: TGCGCCAGCAGCTTGGCTAGCACCGGGGAGCTGTTTTTT. V is TRBV5-1 and J is TRBJ2-2; D not resolved. Germline V gene sequence: CDR1 SGHRS, CDR2 YFSETQ. The CDR3 extends over 13 amino acids. V was pared by 0 bases and J by 4 bases, with 4 bases between.